A single sample gave rise to the 8 T cell receptor beta chains below, sequenced in a study of cytomegalovirus exposure and HLA in healthy donors. The study ran its PCR with 60 Vbeta and 13 Jbeta primers. Method: immunoSEQ multiplex PCR; TCRdb's copy keeps in-frame clones and lacks some. The sample holds around 130,000 clones; about 81% are singletons and the top ten take over 4.5%. Sequencing was performed on PBMCs. The receptors shown here come from a woman aged 40 to 50 in good health and CMV-seropositive.

This rearrangement joins TRBV23-1 to TRBJ2-2; TRBD2 matches at 7 bases. TRBV23-1 is placed among ORFs of uncertain function. The CDR3 extends over 17 amino acids. Trimming at V came to 3 bases and at J to 0 bases, leaving 7 bases not matched to a gene. CDR3 protein: CASSHRIAGANTGELFF. In DNA, the CDR3 is TGCGCCAGCAGTCACCGTATAGCGGGCGCGAACACCGGGGAGCTGTTTTTT.

This clone was observed a handful of times. DNA for the CDR3: TGTGCCTTATGGGATAGCGGGGGACAAGAGACCCAGTACTTC. This gives the protein CALWDSGGQETQYF. The rearrangement joins TRBV19 to TRBJ2-5; 9 bases line up with TRBD2. This CDR3 has 14 amino acids. In germline, CDR1 is LNHDA, CDR2 SQIVND (reference sequence). The V and J ends lost 11 bases and 2 bases, in that order; junction bases with no gene match: 9.

The chain employs TRBV30 and TRBJ2-7, with 8 bases lining up with TRBD1. The CDR3 has 13 residues. The V segment lost 1 base and the J segment 3 bases; nucleotides outside the gene matches: 2. Germline assignment: CDR1 GTSNPN and CDR2 SVGIG (reference sequence). In DNA, the CDR3 is TGTGCCTGGAGTGGGACAGGGATCTACGAGCAGTACTTC. It codes for CAWSGTGIYEQYF.

This clone turned up a few times. The chain joins TRBV30 to TRBJ2-5, with 8 positions matching TRBD1. This CDR3 is built from 13 residues. V shed 3 bases, J shed 5 bases, and the junction held 5 bases outside the gene matches. Per germline, CDR1 GTSNPN and CDR2 SVGIG (reference sequence). As DNA, the CDR3 is TGTGCCTGGAGCCCAGGGGGCGAGGAGACCCAGTACTTC. This gives the protein CAWSPGGEETQYF.

This chain uses TRBV28 with TRBJ2-7, with TRBD1 identical over 9 bases. Losses at the gene ends were 6 bases for V and 5 bases for J; bases not matched to a gene: 11. The CDR3 length is 15 residues. CDR1 is MDHEN, CDR2 SYDVKM, per germline. CDR3 in DNA: TGTGCCAGCAGCCCAGAGGGACAGGGTCACCACGAGCAGTACTTC. Protein sequence: CASSPEGQGHHEQYF.

The V and J genes are TRBV29-1 and TRBJ2-2, with D possibly matching TRBD1 (5 bases). Germline-derived CDR1 and CDR2 are SQVTM and ANQGSEA. This CDR3 spans 14 amino acids. Trimming removed 5 bases from V and 4 bases from J, with 14 bases in between. The DNA for the CDR3 is TGCAGCGTTTTTATATTAGGGGTCACCGGGGAGCTGTTTTTT. The encoded protein is CSVFILGVTGELFF.

The chain has TRBV30 and TRBJ1-1; D is unclear. Germline loops: CDR1 GTSNPN, CDR2 SVGIG (reference sequence). Trimming removed 5 bases at V and 4 bases at J, with 14 bases between. The CDR3 runs to 13 residues. CDR3 sequence reads: CAWSSLGGTEAFF. CDR3 nucleotides: TGTGCCTGGTCCTCGCTTGGCGGCACTGAAGCTTTCTTT. Complete variable domain (other parts from reference TRBV30 and TRBJ1-1): SQTIHQWPATLVQPVGSPLSLECTVEGTSNPNLYWYRQAAGRGLQLLFYSVGIGQISSEVPQNLSASRPQDRQFILSSKKLLLSDSGFYLCAWSSLGGTEAFFGQGTRLTVV.

The genes are TRBV9 and TRBJ1-1; D is perhaps TRBD1 (6 bases). CDR1 is SGDLS, CDR2 YYNGEE, per germline. The CDR3 spans 14 residues. Trimming removed 2 bases at V and 8 bases at J, with 16 bases between. CDR3 loop: CASSVLRDTREAFF. CDR3 coding DNA: TGTGCCAGCAGCGTTCTCCGGGACACTCGAGAAGCTTTCTTT.